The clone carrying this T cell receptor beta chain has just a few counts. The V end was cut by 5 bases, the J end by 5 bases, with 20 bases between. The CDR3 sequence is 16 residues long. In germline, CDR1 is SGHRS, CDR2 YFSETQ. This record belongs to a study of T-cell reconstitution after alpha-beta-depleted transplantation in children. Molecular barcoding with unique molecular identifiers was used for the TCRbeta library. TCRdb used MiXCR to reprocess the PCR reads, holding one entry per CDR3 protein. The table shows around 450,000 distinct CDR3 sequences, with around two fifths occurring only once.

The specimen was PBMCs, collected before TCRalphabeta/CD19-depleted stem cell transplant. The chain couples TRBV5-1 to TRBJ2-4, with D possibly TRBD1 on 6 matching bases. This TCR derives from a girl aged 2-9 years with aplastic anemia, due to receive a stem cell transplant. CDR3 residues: CASRKVGEEGENIQYF. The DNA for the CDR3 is TGCGCCAGCAGAAAGGTTGGGGAAGAGGGGGAAAACATTCAGTACTTC.